The source of this T cell receptor beta chain is a study of blood T cell repertoires in COVID-19 (dated by TCRdb to the early 2020s). Study-level background: Collaborator samples came from the United States, Italy and Spain and covered acute and convalescent phases of COVID-19. Deeply sampled blood TCRbeta repertoires from subjects exposed to, actively infected with, or recovered from COVID-19 were included in the dataset. Where HLA class I and class II types were available, the types were taken from metadata supplied by the sample provider, not from assay-based typing. Samples were obtained from the ongoing ImmuneRACE study (first 160 participants) and from over 1,000 subjects provided by 6 global collaborators. The material from the prospective study consisted of cDNA or gDNA derived from T cells, B-cell-depleted T cells, or PBMCs. The repertoires were released in a freely available public database meant as a resource for research on the immune response to SARS-CoV-2. A de-identified subject ID, COVID-19 status, age in years and sex were almost always included in the sample metadata.

General findings and caveats noted by the study authors: Clinical and demographic metadata were provided uncurated, with the amount varying by source and participant.

The CDR3 covers 14 residues, taking in both the cysteine and the phenylalanine. This entry keeps only the CDR3 DNA: 42 bases, framed from base 1. From the germline V gene, CDR1 is SGHDT and CDR2 is YYEEEE. V has 7 bases trimmed and J has 4 bases trimmed; junction bases matching no gene number 8. As concerns this clone: Its binding antigen is unknown. Base qualities are not provided; no much larger clone lies one nucleotide away.

Participants in the prospective study were aged 18 to 89 years, lived in over 20 United States geographic areas, and enrolled through a virtual design. In the prospective study, cohorts were assigned on the basis of participant-reported clinical history obtained from a screening survey and a study questionnaire. ImmuneRACE Cohort 3 recovered participants were defined by two consecutive negative NP/OP PCR tests, healthcare professional clearance, or symptom resolution. Each participant in the prospective study had whole blood, serum and a nasopharyngeal or oropharyngeal swab collected by mobile phlebotomists. Over a roughly 2-month period, participants in the prospective study had the option of providing additional blood draws and questionnaires. Before DNA extraction, blood samples from the prospective study were shipped at room temperature or frozen. TCRbeta CDR3 regions were amplified from genomic DNA using the immunoSEQ Assay, a bias-controlled multiplex PCR. The authors' pipeline ran thus. The number of nucleated cells in each sample was estimated by amplification of reference gene primers within the assay. Sequence reads were collapsed and filtered to measure the absolute abundance of every unique TCRbeta CDR3 rearrangement. Productive Simpson clonality was computed per sample as the square root of Simpson's diversity index over productive rearrangements. Not all clones reach the TCRdb copy of this immuneACCESS table, which keeps in-frame sequences only. Checked studies attribute under half of the gap to unresolved V genes and leave the rest unexplained. V and J calls and clone size come straight from that table; D and trimming were deduced from the DNA. For this sample the table gives 95,000 to 150,000 clones, of which around 84% were detected only once. The ten most abundant clones make up around 4.2% of the sample.

The source of this sequence is a woman aged 30 to 39 who had recovered from COVID-19. Sequencing input: PBMCs or T cells enriched from blood (not recorded which). The chain couples TRBV5-6 to TRBJ2-3, with TRBD1 identical over 8 junction bases. The CDR3 region has the sequence CASWAGGAADTQYF. In nucleotide form, the sequence is TGTGCCAGCTGGGCAGGGGGCGCGGCAGATACGCAGTATTTT.